Presented here are 20 T cell receptor beta chains from one specimen sequenced in a study of beta chain features in type 1 diabetes. The authors reverse transcribed all of the isolated RNA, so sequencing captured expressed TCRB transcripts. Using immunoSEQ multiplex PCR, the repertoire was profiled, and TCRdb retains in-frame clones only, with some absent. This table holds approximately 44,000 clones, about half found once. Sequences were obtained from Tregs from blood. All receptors derive from a woman aged 18-29 years in good health.

This chain joins TRBV5-6 and TRBJ2-7; D is possibly TRBD1 (6 bases). Trimming removed 0 bases at V and 13 bases at J, with 14 bases between. This CDR3 has 12 amino acids. Looked up from germline, CDR1 is SGHDT and CDR2 is YYEEEE. The CDR3 region is CASSLASGAEYF. Written as DNA, the CDR3 is TGTGCCAGCAGCTTGGCCTCAGGGGCAGAATACTTC.

The chain links TRBV28 to TRBJ1-4, with TRBD1 matching over 9 bases. Germline loops: CDR1 MDHEN, CDR2 SYDVKM. The CDR3 has 14 amino acids. With V trimmed by 8 bases and J by 8 bases, 9 bases remained unmatched. The CDR3, as DNA: TGTGCCAGCGGCTTGACAGGGGGGGGCGAAAAACTGTTTTTT. It codes for CASGLTGGGEKLFF.

This sequence joins TRBV29-1 and TRBJ1-1, with TRBD1 identical over 7 bases. The CDR3 spans 13 residues. Germline V lookup: CDR1 SQVTM, CDR2 ANQGSEA. V trimming: 5 bases; J trimming: 1 base; junction bases outside the gene matches: 4. The DNA of the CDR3 is TGCAGCGTTTGGGCAGGGGGGAACACTGAAGCTTTCTTT. This gives the protein CSVWAGGNTEAFF.

This sequence joins TRBV15 and TRBJ1-1; TRBD1 matches at 7 bases. J lost 3 bases, V lost 7 bases, and 8 bases had no gene match. The CDR3 length is 14 residues. Per the germline V gene, CDR1 is LNHNV and CDR2 is YYDKDF (reference sequence). DNA of the CDR3: TGTGCCACCACCTCGGACAGGACCCACACTGAAGCTTTCTTT. Protein sequence: CATTSDRTHTEAFF.

This clone was detected only once. V and J are TRBV29-1 and TRBJ1-4; 7 nucleotides align to TRBD1. Germline trimming cut 7 bases from V and 3 bases from J; bases unmatched to any gene: 8. The CDR3 has 14 residues. The V gene's germline CDR1 is SQVTM and CDR2 ANQGSEA. In DNA, the CDR3 is TGCAGCGCCACAGGGGATAGAGCTAATGAAAAACTGTTTTTT. It specifies CSATGDRANEKLFF.

The V call is TRBV7-2, the J call TRBJ1-4; TRBD1 might be the D (6 bases). The germline gives CDR1 SGHTA, CDR2 FQGNSA. The CDR3 loop spans 16 amino acids. V lost 7 bases and J 0 bases, leaving 15 bases between the germline ends. In DNA form, the CDR3 reads TGTGCCAGCACCCTGCGCAGGGGCCCAACTAATGAAAAACTGTTTTTT. Amino acid sequence: CASTLRRGPTNEKLFF.

The chain has TRBV5-5 and TRBJ2-3; the D is unclear. The germline CDR1 and CDR2 sequences are SGHKS and YYEKEE (reference sequence). This CDR3 has 14 amino acids. Trimming removed 2 bases at V and 4 bases at J, with 11 bases between. This CDR3 is CASSFSGAADTQYF. The CDR3 DNA reads as TGTGCCAGCAGCTTCTCCGGCGCGGCAGATACGCAGTATTTT.

The chain recombines TRBV30 with TRBJ1-6, with 7 positions matching TRBD1. Losses at the gene ends were 4 bases for V and 0 bases for J; bases not matched to a gene: 3. CDR1 is GTSNPN, CDR2 SVGIG, per germline (reference sequence). The CDR3 sequence is 15 residues long. The CDR3 DNA sequence: TGTGCCTGGAAGGGACAGAGCTCCTATAATTCACCCCTCCACTTT. Translated: CAWKGQSSYNSPLHF.

The rearrangement joins TRBV19 to TRBJ1-2; 7 bases fit TRBD1. This CDR3 comprises 13 residues. The junction had 4 bases not matched to a gene; V was cut back by 7 bases and J by 2 bases. Per the germline V gene, CDR1 is LNHDA and CDR2 is SQIVND (reference sequence). The CDR3 sequence is CASNGGQNYGYTF. DNA of the CDR3: TGTGCCAGTAATGGGGGACAGAACTATGGCTACACCTTC.

The gene calls are TRBV6-4 and TRBJ2-1, with 13 bases lining up with TRBD2. The J segment lost 9 bases and the V segment lost 6 bases, leaving 11 bases of the junction unmatched. The CDR3 is made up of 16 amino acids. Germline values: CDR1 MRHNA, CDR2 SNTAGT. CDR3 loop: CASSDRTSGRDPEQFF. The CDR3 DNA sequence: TGTGCCAGCAGCGACCGGACTAGCGGGAGAGATCCTGAGCAGTTCTTC.

V usage is TRBV30 and J usage is TRBJ1-6; no definite D call. The V end was cut by 5 bases, the J end by 8 bases, with 16 bases between. Germline V gene lookup returns CDR1 GTSNPN and CDR2 SVGIG (reference sequence). This CDR3 has 14 residues. Here the CDR3 reads CAWSGGQEYSPLHF. CDR3 DNA sequence: TGTGCCTGGTCCGGTGGGCAGGAATATTCACCCCTCCACTTT.

The genes are TRBV7-9 and TRBJ2-7, with TRBD2 matching 10 bases. This CDR3 spans 13 amino acids. The V gene's germline CDR1 is SEHNR and CDR2 FQNEAQ (reference sequence). V was pared by 7 bases and J by 5 bases, with 5 bases of the junction left unmatched. The chain's CDR3 is CASKPSGSNEQYF. The CDR3 DNA is TGTGCCAGCAAGCCTAGCGGGAGTAACGAGCAGTACTTC. The full variable domain, rest sourced from reference TRBV7-9 and TRBJ2-7, is DTGVSQNPRHKITKRGQNVTFRCDPISEHNRLYWYRQTLGQGPEFLTYFQNEAQLEKSRLLSDRFSAERPKGSFSTLEIQRTEQGDSAMYLCASKPSGSNEQYFGPGTRLTVT.

The chain links TRBV5-1 to TRBJ1-4; D may be TRBD1 (5 bases). Germline CDR1 SGHRS, CDR2 YFSETQ. This CDR3 contains 15 residues. Trimming took 0 bases from V and 4 from J, leaving 10 bases between them. CDR3 amino acids: CASSLGGRLNEKLFF. The DNA for the CDR3 is TGCGCCAGCAGCTTGGGGGGCAGACTTAATGAAAAACTGTTTTTT.

The chain combines TRBV30 with TRBJ1-4; D not certain. This CDR3 is built from 16 residues. Trimming took off 0 bases at V and 5 bases at J, with 16 bases between the two ends. Germline loops: CDR1 GTSNPN, CDR2 SVGIG (reference sequence). The CDR3 region has the DNA TGTGCCTGGAGTGTATCCGCGCGGCGGAACAATGAAAAACTGTTTTTT. This encodes CAWSVSARRNNEKLFF. The variable domain in full, with the rest retrieved from reference TRBV30 and TRBJ1-4, is SQTIHQWPATLVQPVGSPLSLECTVEGTSNPNLYWYRQAAGRGLQLLFYSVGIGQISSEVPQNLSASRPQDRQFILSSKKLLLSDSGFYLCAWSVSARRNNEKLFFGSGTQLSVL.

Of note for this clone: The same CDR3 can be traced to other DNA sequences in this sample. The chain couples TRBV5-1 to TRBJ2-1; TRBD2 matches at 10 bases. This CDR3 spans 15 amino acids. V shed 0 bases and J 8 bases; nucleotides not matched to a gene: 5. Looked up from germline, CDR1 is SGHRS and CDR2 is YFSETQ. The CDR3 region is CASSLASGSHDEQFF. In DNA form, the CDR3 reads TGCGCCAGCAGCTTGGCTAGCGGGAGTCACGATGAGCAGTTCTTC.

The chain recombines TRBV7-2 with TRBJ2-4, with a possible D match to TRBD1 (6 bases). The germline V and J ends were trimmed by 5 bases and 1 base, with 9 bases remaining between them. Looked up from germline, CDR1 is SGHTA and CDR2 is FQGNSA. CDR3 length equals 14 residues. CDR3 nucleotide sequence: TGTGCCAGCAGCCCTACAGGGGCCAAAAACATTCAGTACTTC. Protein product: CASSPTGAKNIQYF.

The gene calls are TRBV6-5 and TRBJ1-6; 10 bases map to TRBD1. Germline V gene lookup returns CDR1 MNHEY and CDR2 SVGAGI. The trim removed 7 bases at V and 7 bases at J, leaving 7 bases unmatched. The CDR3 totals 15 residues. The CDR3 sequence is CASTPTGGANSPLHF. The CDR3 DNA reads as TGTGCCAGCACCCCGACAGGGGGCGCGAATTCACCCCTCCACTTT.

The chain is built from TRBV27 and TRBJ1-6; D remains ambiguous. The CDR3 is made up of 16 amino acids. The V end was cut by 5 bases, the J end by 1 base, with 12 bases between. Germline CDR1 is MNHEY and CDR2 is SMNVEV (reference sequence). CDR3 protein: CASSRIGGSYNSPLHF. The CDR3 region has the DNA TGTGCCAGCAGTCGAATCGGAGGGTCCTATAATTCACCCCTCCACTTT.

This clone was recorded a few times. The rearrangement uses TRBV7-9 and TRBJ2-1; 14 bases match TRBD2. The CDR3 runs to 15 residues. The V gene end was trimmed by 9 bases and the J gene end by 10 bases; junction bases not matched to a gene: 11. Germline CDR1 reads SEHNR; CDR2 reads FQNEAQ (reference sequence). Written as DNA, the CDR3 is TGTGCCAGGAAAGAGGGACTAGCGGGAGTGGGGGAGCAGTTCTTC. This sequence encodes CARKEGLAGVGEQFF.

The J gene is TRBJ2-5, the V gene TRBV7-9; D gene ambiguous. Trimming cost V 5 bases and J 2 bases, with 3 bases left between them. The CDR3 has 11 residues. Germline lookup yields CDR1 SEHNR and CDR2 FQNEAQ (reference sequence). The CDR3 region has the DNA TGTGCCAGCAGCATACAAGAGACCCAGTACTTC. Translated: CASSIQETQYF.